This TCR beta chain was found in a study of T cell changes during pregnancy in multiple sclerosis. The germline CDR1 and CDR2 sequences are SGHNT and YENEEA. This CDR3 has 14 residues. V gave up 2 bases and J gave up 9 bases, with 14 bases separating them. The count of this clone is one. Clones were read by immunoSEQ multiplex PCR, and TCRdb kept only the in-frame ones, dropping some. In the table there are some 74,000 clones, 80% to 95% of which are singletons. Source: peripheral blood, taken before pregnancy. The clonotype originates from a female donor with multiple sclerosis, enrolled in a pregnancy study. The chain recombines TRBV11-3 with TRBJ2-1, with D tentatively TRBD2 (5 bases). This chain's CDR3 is CASSLSTSISEQFF. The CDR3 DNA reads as TGTGCCAGCAGCTTATCAACTAGTATCAGTGAGCAGTTCTTC.